This entry describes one TCR beta chain. No antigen is known for it. The CDR3 has 17 amino acids. Germline assignment: CDR1 MNHNY and CDR2 SVGAGI (reference sequence). V lost 1 base and J lost 6, with 21 bases in between. TCRdb recomputed calls from the 5' RACE reads with MiXCR, one row per CDR3 protein. This sample carries almost 250,000 distinct CDR3 sequences, approximately 15% of them seen once, and the ten largest clones take around 2%. The data originate from a study of T-cell memory formation after mild COVID-19. General study points: The study detected some responding clones in pre-infection memory, suggesting cross-reactive memory joined. Clones shrinking from day 15 to 85 showed even CD4/CD8 mixes; later expanders tilted CD4+.

Input material: PBMCs or a T cell subset sorted from them (not recorded which). The clonotype was recovered from an adult woman who had mild COVID-19 (a few samples of this study predate the infection). Cell type and time point are not known. The chain uses TRBV6-6 and TRBJ1-1, with D maybe TRBD1 (6 bases). CDR3 residues: CASSYFPGQMALAEAFF. DNA of the CDR3: TGTGCCAGCAGTTACTTTCCGGGACAAATGGCACTTGCTGAAGCTTTCTTT.